Shown below are 5 T cell receptor beta chains from a single sample sequenced in a study of Graves' ophthalmopathy and Graves' hyperthyroidism. Amplifying from RNA transcripts, the study obtained TCR beta CDR3 regions. First-round RT-PCR relied on HTBI primers, and a second-round multiplex PCR came next. TCRdb processed the multiplex PCR reads anew with MiXCR; each CDR3 protein has one entry. The sample yields about 370,000 distinct CDR3 sequences, approximately 18% seen once. The sequencing sample was made of peripheral blood. All receptors come from an adult woman with stable Graves' hyperthyroidism.

J is TRBJ2-5 and V is TRBV28; D uncertain. V lost 3 bases and J lost 1, with 9 bases in between. This CDR3 comprises 14 residues. Germline V gene lookup returns CDR1 MDHEN and CDR2 SYDVKM. The CDR3 coding sequence is TGTGCCAGCAGTTTCGCAGGAACCCAAGAGACCCAGTACTTC. It encodes CASSFAGTQETQYF.

This clonotype was recorded many times. The chain employs TRBV7-8 and TRBJ1-5, with 7 bases that match TRBD1. This CDR3 is built from 16 residues. The ends lost 2 bases at V and 5 bases at J; junction bases unmatched: 9. The germline gives CDR1 SGHVS, CDR2 FQNEAQ. CDR3 bases: TGTGCCAGCAGCTTAAGGTGGTCAGGGGGAGATCAGCCCCAGCATTTT. Its translation is CASSLRWSGGDQPQHF.

This clonotype was seen ten or more times. The chain employs TRBV29-1 and TRBJ1-2, with D unresolved. V was clipped by 1 base and J by 1 base, with 7 bases between them. This CDR3 has 13 amino acids. Germline V CDR1 and CDR2: SQVTM, ANQGSEA. The CDR3 DNA follows: TGCAGCGTTGAAGTGGCGCGTAACTATGGCTACACCTTC. It yields the protein CSVEVARNYGYTF.

The chain uses TRBV7-9 and TRBJ2-7, with a weak D call TRBD1 (5 bases). V gave up 1 base and J gave up 0 bases, with 13 bases separating them. The CDR3 loop spans 16 amino acids. The germline CDR1 and CDR2 sequences are SEHNR and FQNEAQ (reference sequence). CDR3 residues: CASSLGSDIPSYEQYF. CDR3 nucleotide sequence: TGTGCCAGCAGCTTAGGGTCGGACATACCCTCCTACGAGCAGTACTTC.

A word on this clonotype: A much more abundant neighbour one base away suggests this may be a read error. CDR3 nucleotide sequence: TGTGCCAGCAGCTTAGTGGCAGGGGGAGTGAACACTGAAGCTTTCTTT. It encodes CASSLVAGGVNTEAFF. The V gene is TRBV11-1, the J gene TRBJ1-1, with TRBD1 matching 7 bases. With V trimmed by 1 base and J by 0 bases, 5 bases remained unmatched. The CDR3 is 16 residues long. Germline V lookup: CDR1 SGHAT, CDR2 FQDESV (reference sequence).